This T cell receptor beta chain was identified during a study of T cell responses to AZD1222 COVID-19 vaccine. Study-level findings and limits: AZD1222 recipients seropositive at baseline numbered only six or seven. Spike-wide coverage was observed for vaccine-associated CD4 TCRs, with dominant responses at 160-218 and 743-854. Clonal diversity was possibly underestimated, and white British individuals and females predominated among donors.

Some clones are missing from TCRdb's copy, which holds only in-frame ones; the method was immunoSEQ multiplex PCR. The data contain approximately 200,000 clones, about 94% of them singletons. In regard to this clone: Its antigen is not known.

The CDR3 totals 14 residues. Germline CDR1 and CDR2: MNHEY and SVGAGI. V lost 6 bases to trimming and J lost 6 bases; unmatched junction nucleotides: 7. The specimen comprised peripheral blood, sampled on day 0 of AZD1222 vaccination. The chain carries TRBV6-5 and TRBJ1-5; 8 positions match TRBD1. This TCR was recovered from an adult in good health. The CDR3 DNA is TGTGCCAGCAGGGCGACAGGGGCCGGTCAGCCCCAGCATTTT. This translates into CASRATGAGQPQHF.